This T cell receptor beta chain was documented in a study of blood T cell repertoires in COVID-19. The assay was immunoSEQ multiplex PCR, and TCRdb's table has in-frame clones only and misses some. Of over 200,000 clones in the sample, 70% to 90% are singletons; the top ten hold approximately 2.6%. Trimming cost V 2 bases and J 6 bases, with 14 bases left between them. Per the germline V gene, CDR1 is MNHEY and CDR2 is SMNVEV (reference sequence). The CDR3 consists of 16 residues. The sequenced sample was peripheral blood. This chain connects TRBV27 to TRBJ1-6; D remains ambiguous. This receptor was obtained from a woman in her 70s with active or convalescent COVID-19. The chain's CDR3 is CASSLVPGWPNSPLHF. The CDR3 bases are TGTGCCAGCAGTTTAGTGCCGGGATGGCCTAATTCACCCCTCCACTTT.